A single sample is the source of the 10 T cell receptor beta chains below, sequenced in a study of Ad26.COV2.S vaccination and SARS-CoV-2 variants. The treatment denotes: roughly 18 received Ad26.COV2.S at low or high dose, single or two shots; several received placebo; per-sample allocation not given. Collection of samples fell on day 63 after the first vaccine or placebo injection. This table comes from immunoSEQ multiplex PCR, and its TCRdb copy is limited to in-frame clones, with some not included. The sample includes roughly 500,000 clones, around nine tenths of them seen just once. Sequences were derived from peripheral blood, sampled in a trial of Ad26.COV2.S vaccine versus placebo. Receptors were obtained from a person aged 18 to 65 who received the Ad26.COV2.S COVID-19 vaccine or a placebo.

The chain combines TRBV20-1 with TRBJ2-7; weak D call: TRBD2 (5 bases). The CDR3 spans 11 residues. Germline V gene lookup returns CDR1 DFQATT and CDR2 SNEGSKA (reference sequence). The V gene lost 3 bases and the J gene lost 7 bases, with 10 bases spanning the gap. The CDR3 loop is CSARGTGEQYF. The CDR3 nucleotides are TGCAGTGCTAGGGGCACGGGAGAGCAGTACTTC.

The V and J genes are TRBV28 and TRBJ2-7, with 14 bases that match TRBD2. The CDR3 is 15 amino acids. Germline CDR1 and CDR2: MDHEN and SYDVKM. V lost 6 bases, J lost 3 bases, and 4 bases stayed unmatched. The CDR3 region has the DNA TGTGCCAGCAGCCCGGGACTAGCGGGAGACTACGAGCAGTACTTC. Its translation: CASSPGLAGDYEQYF. Based on the CDR3 plus reference TRBV28 and TRBJ2-7, the full variable domain is DVKVTQSSRYLVKRTGEKVFLECVQDMDHENMFWYRQDPGLGLRLIYFSYDVKMKEKGDIPEGYSVSREKKERFSLILESASTNQTSMYLCASSPGLAGDYEQYFGPGTRLTVT.

This sequence joins TRBV30 and TRBJ1-2; the D gene is possibly TRBD1 (6 bases). The CDR3 sequence is 14 residues long. Germline V gives CDR1 GTSNPN, CDR2 SVGIG (reference sequence). Trimming cost V 1 base and J 5 bases, with 14 bases left between them. CDR3 in DNA: TGTGCCTGGAGTGGTGCGGACAGAGGGTATGGCTACACCTTC. Its translation: CAWSGADRGYGYTF.

This chain uses TRBV11-2 with TRBJ2-3; D may match TRBD1 or TRBD2 (5 bases each). The CDR3 consists of 15 residues. Trimming cost V 5 bases and J 4 bases, with 16 bases left between them. CDR1 is SGHAT and CDR2 is FQNNGV in the germline V gene. The CDR3 DNA sequence: TGTGCCAGCAGCCCACCGGGACGGCGGGCAGATACGCAGTATTTT. Translating gives CASSPPGRRADTQYF.

This chain joins TRBV7-3 and TRBJ2-1; 8 nucleotides line up with TRBD2. With 8 bases clipped from V and 2 bases from J, the junction kept 11 bases outside the gene matches. The CDR3 loop spans 16 amino acids. The germline V gene encodes CDR1 SGHTA and CDR2 FQGTGA. The chain's CDR3 is CASGRTGGMAYNEQFF. The DNA of the CDR3 is TGTGCCAGCGGAAGGACGGGAGGGATGGCCTACAATGAGCAGTTCTTC.

This chain joins TRBV6-2 or TRBV6-3 and TRBJ1-5, with TRBD1 as a possible D gene (5 bases). Germline-derived CDR1 and CDR2 are MNHEY and SVGEGT. Between the trimmed V and J ends, which lost 4 bases and 7 bases, there was a span of 26 bases. The CDR3 has 18 amino acids. This CDR3 reads CASSSTGRQGVRKQPQHF. The CDR3 DNA reads TGTGCCAGCAGTTCCACGGGGAGGCAGGGAGTCCGAAAGCAGCCCCAGCATTTT.

The rearrangement uses TRBV23-1 and TRBJ1-1, with a weak D call TRBD1 (5 bases). TRBV23-1 is an open reading frame whose function is uncertain. The CDR3 runs to 14 residues. V was cut by 4 bases and J by 4 bases, with 13 bases left in between. The CDR3 reads CASSPREGFTEAFF. CDR3 nucleotide sequence: TGCGCCAGCAGTCCCAGGGAGGGGTTCACTGAAGCTTTCTTT.

The genes are TRBV23-1 and TRBJ2-5; TRBD2 is a possible D gene (5 bases). TRBV23-1 is given ORF status, its function remaining uncertain. V gave up 3 bases and J gave up 4 bases, with 18 bases separating them. This CDR3 has 16 amino acids. This chain's CDR3 is CASSQTPRLAPETQYF. CDR3 in DNA: TGCGCCAGCAGTCAGACACCACGGCTAGCTCCAGAGACCCAGTACTTC.

The gene calls are TRBV29-1 and TRBJ2-2; D remains ambiguous. In germline, CDR1 is SQVTM, CDR2 ANQGSEA. The CDR3 covers 14 residues. Between the trimmed V and J ends, which lost 0 bases and 6 bases, there was a span of 11 bases. CDR3 loop: CSVEDRGISGELFF. In DNA, the CDR3 is TGCAGCGTTGAAGATCGTGGGATTTCCGGGGAGCTGTTTTTT.

V and J are TRBV6-2 or TRBV6-3 and TRBJ2-7; 7 nucleotides align to TRBD2. The CDR3 loop spans 17 amino acids. V lost 0 bases and J lost 7; bases outside the gene matches: 15. Per the germline V gene, CDR1 is MNHEY and CDR2 is SVGEGT. The DNA of the CDR3 is TGTGCCAGCAGTTACTCGATTACCGGGAGGAACAATAGGGAGCAGTACTTC. Encoded protein: CASSYSITGRNNREQYF.